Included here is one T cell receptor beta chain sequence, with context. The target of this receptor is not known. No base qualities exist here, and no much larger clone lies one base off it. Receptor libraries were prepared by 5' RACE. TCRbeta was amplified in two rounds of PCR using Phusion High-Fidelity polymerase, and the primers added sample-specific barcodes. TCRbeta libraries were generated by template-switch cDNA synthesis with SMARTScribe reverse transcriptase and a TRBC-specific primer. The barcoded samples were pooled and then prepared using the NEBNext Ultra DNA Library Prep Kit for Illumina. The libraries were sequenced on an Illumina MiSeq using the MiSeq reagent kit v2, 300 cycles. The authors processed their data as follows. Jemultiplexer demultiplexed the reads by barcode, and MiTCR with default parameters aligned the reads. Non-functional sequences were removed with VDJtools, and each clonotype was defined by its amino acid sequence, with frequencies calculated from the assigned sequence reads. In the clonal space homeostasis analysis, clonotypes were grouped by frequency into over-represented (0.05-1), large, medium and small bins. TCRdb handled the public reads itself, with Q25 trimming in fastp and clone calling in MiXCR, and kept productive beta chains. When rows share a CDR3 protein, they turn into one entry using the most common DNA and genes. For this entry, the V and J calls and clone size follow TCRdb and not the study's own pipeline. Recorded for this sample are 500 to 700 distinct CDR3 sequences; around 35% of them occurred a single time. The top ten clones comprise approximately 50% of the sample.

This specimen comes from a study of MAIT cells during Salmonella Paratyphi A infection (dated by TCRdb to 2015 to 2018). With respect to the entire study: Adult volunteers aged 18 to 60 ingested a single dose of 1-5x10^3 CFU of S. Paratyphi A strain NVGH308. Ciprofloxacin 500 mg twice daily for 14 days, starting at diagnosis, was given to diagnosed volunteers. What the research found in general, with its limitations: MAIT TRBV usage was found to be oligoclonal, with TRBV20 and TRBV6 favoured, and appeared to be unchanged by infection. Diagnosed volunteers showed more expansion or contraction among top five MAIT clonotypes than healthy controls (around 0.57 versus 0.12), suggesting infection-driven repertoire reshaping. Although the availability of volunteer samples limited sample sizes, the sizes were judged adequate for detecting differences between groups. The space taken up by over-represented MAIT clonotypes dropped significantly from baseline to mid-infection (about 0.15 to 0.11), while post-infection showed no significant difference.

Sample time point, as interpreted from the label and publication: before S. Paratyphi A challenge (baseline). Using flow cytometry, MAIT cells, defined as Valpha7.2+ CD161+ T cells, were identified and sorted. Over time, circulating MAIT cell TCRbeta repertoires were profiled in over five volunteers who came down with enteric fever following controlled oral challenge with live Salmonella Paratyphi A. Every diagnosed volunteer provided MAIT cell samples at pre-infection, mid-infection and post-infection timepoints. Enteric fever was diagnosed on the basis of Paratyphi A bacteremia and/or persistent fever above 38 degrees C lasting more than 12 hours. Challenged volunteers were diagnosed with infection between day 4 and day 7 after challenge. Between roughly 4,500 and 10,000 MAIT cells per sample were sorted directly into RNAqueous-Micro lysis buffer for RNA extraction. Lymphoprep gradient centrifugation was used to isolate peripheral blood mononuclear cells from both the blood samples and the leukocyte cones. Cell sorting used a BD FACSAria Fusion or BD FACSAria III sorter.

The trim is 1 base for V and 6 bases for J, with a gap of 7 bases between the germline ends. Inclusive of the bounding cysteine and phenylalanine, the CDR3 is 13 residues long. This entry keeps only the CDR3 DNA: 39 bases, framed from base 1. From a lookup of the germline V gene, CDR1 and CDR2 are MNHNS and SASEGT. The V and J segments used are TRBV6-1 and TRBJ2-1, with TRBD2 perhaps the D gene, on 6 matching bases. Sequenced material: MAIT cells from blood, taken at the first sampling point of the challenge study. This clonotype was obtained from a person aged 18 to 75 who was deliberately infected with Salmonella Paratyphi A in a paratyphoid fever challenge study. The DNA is TGTGCCAGCAGTGAAGGGGAGGCCAATGAGCAGTTCTTC. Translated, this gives CASSEGEANEQFF.